Each of the 25 T cell receptor beta chains below was sequenced from the same sample in a study of blood T cell repertoires in COVID-19. TCRdb keeps only in-frame clones here, not all; method: immunoSEQ multiplex PCR. The sample records 400,000 to 450,000 clones, 85% to 90% being singletons. Source material: PBMCs or T cells enriched from blood (not recorded which). The source of these receptors is a man aged 25-45 years who had recovered from COVID-19.

This chain uses TRBV7-9 with TRBJ1-1, with a possible D match to TRBD1 (6 bases). This CDR3 comprises 13 residues. V lost 6 bases to trimming and J lost 0 bases, with 8 bases between them. Germline loops: CDR1 SEHNR, CDR2 FQNEAQ (reference sequence). The CDR3 loop is CASSRQVNTEAFF. The CDR3 DNA sequence: TGTGCCAGCAGTAGACAGGTGAACACTGAAGCTTTCTTT.

This clone was observed a single time. This chain uses TRBV7-9 with TRBJ2-1; 14 bases are a match to TRBD2. The junction had 6 bases not matched to a gene; V was cut back by 0 bases and J by 8 bases. CDR3 size: 17 residues. Germline V CDR1 and CDR2: SEHNR, FQNEAQ (reference sequence). The CDR3 region has the DNA TGTGCCAGCAGCTTAGCGAAGGGACTAGCGGGAGTCCATGAGCAGTTCTTC. As protein: CASSLAKGLAGVHEQFF.

The chain couples TRBV5-5 to TRBJ1-1; 7 nucleotides line up with TRBD1. The CDR3 has 16 amino acids. J gave up 4 bases and V 3 bases, and 12 bases lay outside the gene matches. From germline, CDR1 is SGHKS and CDR2 YYEKEE (reference sequence). In DNA, the CDR3 is TGTGCCAGCAGCTCCGGAACAGGGGTAGTCATCACTGAAGCTTTCTTT. It yields the protein CASSSGTGVVITEAFF.

J is TRBJ1-2 and V is TRBV24-1; D gene uncertain. Germline V CDR1 and CDR2: KGHDR, SFDVKD. The CDR3 has 11 amino acids. Trimming pared 5 bases from V and 8 bases from J, leaving 8 bases between. CDR3 DNA sequence: TGTGCCACCAGTGCGTATGGCGGCTACACCTTC. This codes for CATSAYGGYTF.

The rearrangement uses TRBV4-1 and TRBJ2-3, with TRBD2 matching 9 bases. Germline lookup yields CDR1 MGHRA and CDR2 YSYEKL. V lost 4 bases to trimming and J lost 4 bases; unmatched junction nucleotides: 9. The CDR3 is made up of 16 amino acids. In DNA, the CDR3 is TGCGCCAGCAGCCCCATCGAGCGGGAGGTTTCAGATACGCAGTATTTT. Its translation is CASSPIEREVSDTQYF.

The V gene is TRBV2, the J gene TRBJ1-2; 8 bases map to TRBD1. J gave up 3 bases and V 4 bases, and 7 bases lay outside the gene matches. The CDR3 extends over 15 amino acids. Germline V gives CDR1 SNHLY, CDR2 FYNNEI. CDR3 region: CASSVDRGRDYGYTF. As DNA, the CDR3 is TGTGCCAGCAGTGTTGACAGGGGAAGGGACTATGGCTACACCTTC.

The J gene is TRBJ2-7, the V gene TRBV28; 10 nucleotides align to TRBD1. This CDR3 comprises 14 residues. V lost 2 bases and J lost 2; bases outside the gene matches: 0. The germline CDR1 and CDR2 sequences are MDHEN and SYDVKM. The CDR3 region is CASSLGQGAYEQYF. The CDR3 DNA follows: TGTGCCAGCAGTTTAGGACAGGGGGCCTACGAGCAGTACTTC.

This clone came up once. The chain employs TRBV19 and TRBJ1-2; D is possibly TRBD1 (6 bases). CDR1 and CDR2 (germline): LNHDA, SQIVND (reference sequence). The CDR3 covers 14 residues. Trimming took 5 bases from V and 2 from J, leaving 12 bases between them. In DNA form, the CDR3 reads TGTGCCAGTAGTTCCTTGGACAGAAACTATGGCTACACCTTC. Translating gives CASSSLDRNYGYTF.

The J gene is TRBJ2-3, the V gene TRBV11-2; unclear D gene. Germline V gene data show CDR1 as SGHAT and CDR2 as FQNNGV. The CDR3 extends over 14 amino acids. Trimming stripped 5 bases from V and 1 base from J, with 10 bases between. CDR3 sequence (DNA): TGTGCCAGCAGCGCCCGACTTCGCACAGATACGCAGTATTTT. Translating it yields CASSARLRTDTQYF. Variable domain in full (rest from reference TRBV11-2 and TRBJ2-3): EAGVAQSPRYKIIEKRQSVAFWCNPISGHATLYWYQQILGQGPKLLIQFQNNGVVDDSQLPKDRFSAERLKGVDSTLKIQPAKLEDSAVYLCASSARLRTDTQYFGPGTRLTVL.

In its sample, this clone was seen a few times. The rearrangement uses TRBV6-5 and TRBJ2-2; a weak D match, TRBD1 (6 bases). V lost 6 bases and J lost 4, with 15 bases in between. Germline V gene sequence: CDR1 MNHEY, CDR2 SVGAGI. The length of the CDR3 is 15 residues. The CDR3 protein is CASRTTGKGTGELFF. The CDR3 DNA is TGTGCCAGCAGGACAACAGGGAAGGGCACCGGGGAGCTGTTTTTT.

The V and J genes are TRBV10-3 and TRBJ1-2, with 8 positions matching TRBD1. From germline, CDR1 is ENHRY and CDR2 SYGVKD. The CDR3 is 14 amino acids. Trimming took 5 bases from V and 2 from J; bases not matched to a gene: 4. The CDR3 here is CAISTTGVNYGYTF. CDR3 nucleotide sequence: TGTGCCATCAGTACGACAGGGGTCAACTATGGCTACACCTTC.

V and J are TRBV5-5 and TRBJ2-7, with unresolved D. V gave up 2 bases and J gave up 3 bases, with 9 bases separating them. Per germline, CDR1 SGHKS and CDR2 YYEKEE (reference sequence). The length of the CDR3 is 13 residues. CDR3 protein: CASSFPRHYEQYF. DNA of the CDR3: TGTGCCAGCAGCTTTCCCCGACACTACGAGCAGTACTTC.

The chain carries TRBV2 and TRBJ2-3, with TRBD1 as a possible D gene (5 bases). Deletions cut 5 bases from V and 0 bases from J, with 9 bases between. The CDR3 is 14 amino acids. Germline CDR1 SNHLY, CDR2 FYNNEI. This CDR3 reads CASSWTPSTDTQYF. CDR3 nucleotides: TGTGCCAGCAGTTGGACACCTAGCACAGATACGCAGTATTTT.

The chain recombines TRBV7-9 with TRBJ1-1; no definite D call. The ends were cut back, 1 base at V and 1 base at J, with 7 bases in the middle. CDR1 and CDR2 (germline): SEHNR, FQNEAQ (reference sequence). This CDR3 region has 14 residues. The CDR3 nucleotides are TGTGCCAGCAGCTTAGTGGCGGGGAACACTGAAGCTTTCTTT. Protein sequence: CASSLVAGNTEAFF. The variable domain in full, completed from reference TRBV7-9 and TRBJ1-1, reads DTGVSQNPRHKITKRGQNVTFRCDPISEHNRLYWYRQTLGQGPEFLTYFQNEAQLEKSRLLSDRFSAERPKGSFSTLEIQRTEQGDSAMYLCASSLVAGNTEAFFGQGTRLTVV.

The rearrangement joins TRBV5-1 to TRBJ1-4, with 9 bases fitting TRBD1. The length of the CDR3 is 15 residues. Germline V lookup: CDR1 SGHRS, CDR2 YFSETQ. CDR3: CASGTGRATNEKLFF. The CDR3 bases are TGCGCGTCCGGGACAGGGAGAGCAACTAATGAAAAACTGTTTTTT.

This clone was seen just once. The chain combines TRBV27 with TRBJ2-1; TRBD2 matches at 7 bases. Germline values: CDR1 MNHEY, CDR2 SMNVEV (reference sequence). The CDR3 consists of 13 residues. The J segment lost 3 bases and the V segment lost 4 bases, leaving 0 bases of the junction unmatched. The CDR3 sequence: CASSSSGYNEQFF. CDR3 DNA: TGTGCCAGCAGTTCTAGCGGCTACAATGAGCAGTTCTTC.

The rearrangement uses TRBV10-3 and TRBJ1-5; no firm D call. CDR3 length: 12 residues. Trimming left V 0 bases short and J 7 bases short, with 4 bases between. Germline V lookup: CDR1 ENHRY, CDR2 SYGVKD. As DNA, the CDR3 is TGTGCCATCAGTGAGTCCGGGCAGCCCCAGCATTTT. Its translation: CAISESGQPQHF.

The V and J genes are TRBV10-1 and TRBJ2-2, with D maybe TRBD1 (6 bases). This CDR3 region has 13 residues. Trimming pared 6 bases from V and 4 bases from J, leaving 9 bases between. Germline assignment: CDR1 WNHNN and CDR2 SYGVQD (reference sequence). This CDR3 reads CASSGQFTGELFF. The CDR3 region has the DNA TGCGCCAGCAGCGGACAGTTCACCGGGGAGCTGTTTTTT.

The genes are TRBV6-5 and TRBJ1-2; 7 bases match TRBD1. CDR3 length: 15 residues. The V gene end was trimmed by 4 bases and the J gene end by 0 bases; junction bases not matched to a gene: 5. The germline CDR1 and CDR2 sequences are MNHEY and SVGAGI. CDR3 sequence: CASSSGTVTNYGYTF. CDR3 in DNA: TGTGCCAGCAGTTCGGGGACAGTTACTAACTATGGCTACACCTTC.

V usage is TRBV28 and J usage is TRBJ1-2; 8 positions agree with TRBD1. Germline assignment: CDR1 MDHEN and CDR2 SYDVKM. V dropped 1 base and J dropped 4; count of bases not matched to a gene: 5. This CDR3 is 15 amino acids long. CDR3 bases: TGTGCCAGCAGTTTATCCCAGGGGGCTGTCTATGGCTACACCTTC. Protein product: CASSLSQGAVYGYTF.

The chain combines TRBV28 with TRBJ1-5; perhaps TRBD1 as D (6 bases). Trimming pared 6 bases from V and 2 bases from J, leaving 14 bases between. Germline V CDR1 and CDR2: MDHEN, SYDVKM. The CDR3 spans 15 residues. CDR3 loop: CASRAGGLRNQPQHF. As DNA, the CDR3 is TGTGCCAGCAGAGCCGGGGGGCTACGCAATCAGCCCCAGCATTTT.

The chain combines TRBV2 with TRBJ2-7, with 7 bases identical to TRBD1. The CDR3 contains 15 residues. J gave up 5 bases and V 0 bases, and 7 bases lay outside the gene matches. In germline, CDR1 is SNHLY, CDR2 FYNNEI. This chain's CDR3 is CASSEAEGGLHEQYF. The DNA of the CDR3 is TGTGCCAGCAGTGAAGCGGAAGGGGGCCTCCACGAGCAGTACTTC.

The rearrangement joins TRBV10-3 to TRBJ1-2; D is uncertain. V dropped 7 bases and J dropped 4 bases, with 13 bases sitting between them. This CDR3 spans 13 amino acids. Germline loops: CDR1 ENHRY, CDR2 SYGVKD. CDR3 in DNA: TGTGCCATCACCGACGGGGATTTCTATGGCTACACCTTC. Translating gives CAITDGDFYGYTF.

This clone has only a few counts. The CDR3 protein is CASSQADAEQYF. CDR3 in DNA: TGTGCCAGCAGCCAAGCAGATGCCGAGCAGTACTTC. This chain connects TRBV3-1 (or the pseudogene TRBV3-2) to TRBJ2-7, with unresolved D. V was pared by 1 base and J by 6 bases, with 7 bases between. This CDR3 contains 12 residues. Germline values: CDR1 LGHDT, CDR2 YNNKEL (reference sequence).

This clone occurred a few times. The chain has TRBV27 and TRBJ2-2; D possibly corresponds to TRBD2 (6 bases). CDR3 length: 14 amino acids. Germline V CDR1 and CDR2: MNHEY, SMNVEV (reference sequence). Trimming removed 2 bases at V and 7 bases at J, with 11 bases between. The CDR3 DNA reads as TGTGCCAGCAGTTTAGGGAGGCTGAGCGGGGAGCTGTTTTTT. This encodes CASSLGRLSGELFF.